These T cell receptor beta chains were read from a single sample in a study of CD8+ T cells in alopecia areata. Clones were sequenced by immunoSEQ multiplex PCR, and TCRdb holds only the in-frame ones, with some missing. There are under 130,000 clones in the sample; approximately 90% occur only once, and approximately 10% lies in the top ten. The source material was CD8+ T cells sorted from blood, sampled at roughly week 30, from a patient treated with tofacitinib. The receptors were gathered from a human donor with alopecia areata. The CDR3 runs from the conserved cysteine through the conserved F or W. Each record gives: V gene, D gene, clone size, J gene, CDR3 DNA, CDR3 protein. The D gene is left open where the match is weak. Only part of the rows carry a size: once, few, many, or a class if the clone is expanded.

>TRBV6-6|TRBD2|.|TRBJ2-7
TGTGCCAGCAGTCCGTGGGAGGGTATCTACGAGCAGTACTTC
CASSPWEGIYEQYF
>TRBV5-4|.|.|TRBJ1-1
TGTGCCAGCAGCTTGTTTTTAGGGAACACTGAAGCTTTCTTT
CASSLFLGNTEAFF
>TRBV7-9|.|.|TRBJ1-1
TGTGCCAGCAGCCCTCGGACGGGAGATATCACTGAAGCTTTCTTT
CASSPRTGDITEAFF
>TRBV29-1|.|.|TRBJ2-4
TGCAGCGTTCACTCTCCAGGGGCCAAAAACATTCAGTACTTC
CSVHSPGAKNIQYF
>TRBV29-1|TRBD1|.|TRBJ2-1
TGCAGCGTTGAAGATGACAGGGGGTTCCAGTTCTTC
CSVEDDRGFQFF
>TRBV30|.|.|TRBJ1-2
TGTGCCAGTGATGGCTACACCTTC
CASDGYTF
>TRBV29-1|.|.|TRBJ2-7
TGCAGCGTTGAAAGGGAGACGGGGGCCTCCTACGAGCAGTACTTC
CSVERETGASYEQYF
>TRBV27|TRBD2|.|TRBJ2-1
TGTGCCAGCAGTTTTGCTAGCGGGAGAGAACCCTACAATGAGCAGTTCTTC
CASSFASGREPYNEQFF
>TRBV6-5|.|.|TRBJ2-2
TGTGCCAGATCTTATGTGGCCCTTGAGCTGTTTTTT
CARSYVALELFF
>TRBV6-1|TRBD2|few|TRBJ2-7
TGTGCCAGCAGTGAACTAGCGGGGGACACCTACGAGCAGTACTTC
CASSELAGDTYEQYF